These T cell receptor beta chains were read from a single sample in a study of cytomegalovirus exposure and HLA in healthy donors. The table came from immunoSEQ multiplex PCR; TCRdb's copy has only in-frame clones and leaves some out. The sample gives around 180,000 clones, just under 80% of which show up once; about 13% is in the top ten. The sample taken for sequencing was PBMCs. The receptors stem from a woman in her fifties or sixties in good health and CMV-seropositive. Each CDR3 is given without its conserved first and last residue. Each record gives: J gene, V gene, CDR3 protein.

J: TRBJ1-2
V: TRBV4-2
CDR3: ASSQGRGQGGGYT

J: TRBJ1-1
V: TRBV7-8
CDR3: ASSPLGGRKDTEAF

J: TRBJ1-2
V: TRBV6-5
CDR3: ASSGQVYGYT

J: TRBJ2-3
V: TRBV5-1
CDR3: ASSLYGTGGTDTQY

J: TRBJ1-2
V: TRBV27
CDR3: ASSSHPGTGPGYT

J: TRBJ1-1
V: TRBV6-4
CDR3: ASSEQLNTEAF

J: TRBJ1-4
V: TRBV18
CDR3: ASSLRDRAEKLF

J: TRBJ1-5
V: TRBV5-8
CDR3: ASSLRDRNNQPQH

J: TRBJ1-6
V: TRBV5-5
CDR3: ASSSHTDSPLH

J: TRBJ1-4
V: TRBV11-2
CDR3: ASSLVPTGVEEKLF

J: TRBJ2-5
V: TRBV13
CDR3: ASSRRLAGDGETQY

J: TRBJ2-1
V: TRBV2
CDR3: ASSGTGGINEQF

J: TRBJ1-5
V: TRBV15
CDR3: ATSRAYRGNQPQH

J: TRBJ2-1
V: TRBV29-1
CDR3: SARNKLAGSDEQF

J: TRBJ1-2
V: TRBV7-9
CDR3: ASSLGVGLEYGYT

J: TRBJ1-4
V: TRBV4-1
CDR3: ASSLTASTNEKLF

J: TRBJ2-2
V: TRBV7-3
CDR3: ASSPDSAGWNTGELF

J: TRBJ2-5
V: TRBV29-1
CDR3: SVGLSTGETQY

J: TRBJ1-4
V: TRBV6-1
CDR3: ASSGQFATNEKLF

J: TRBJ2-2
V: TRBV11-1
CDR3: ASSLDLQTTGELF

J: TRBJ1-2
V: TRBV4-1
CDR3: ASSQEGTGGIYGYT

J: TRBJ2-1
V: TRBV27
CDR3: ASSQTSGGASWNEQF

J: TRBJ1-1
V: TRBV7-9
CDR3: ASSGRQGMAF

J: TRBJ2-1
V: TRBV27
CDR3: ASQALNNEQF

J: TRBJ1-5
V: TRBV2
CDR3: ASMGLKGNQPQH

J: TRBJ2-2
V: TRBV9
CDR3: ASSVAQTGGDTGELF

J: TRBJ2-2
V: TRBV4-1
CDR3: ASSRAGAGLAGNTGELF

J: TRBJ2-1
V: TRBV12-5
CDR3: ASGFPTGVSNEQF

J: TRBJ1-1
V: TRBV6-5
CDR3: ASSYSGVPNTEAF

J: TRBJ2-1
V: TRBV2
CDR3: ASSETDRQGMPF

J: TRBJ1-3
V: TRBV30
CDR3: AWSRTGGTGNTIY

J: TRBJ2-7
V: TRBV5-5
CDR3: AGSGGSEGYEQY

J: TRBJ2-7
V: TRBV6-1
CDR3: ASTTGTGGYEQY

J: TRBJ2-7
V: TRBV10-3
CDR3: AIGGRIYEQY

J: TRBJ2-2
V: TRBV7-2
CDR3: ASSLVRGTGELF

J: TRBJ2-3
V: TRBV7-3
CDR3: ASSLGGDPTDTQY

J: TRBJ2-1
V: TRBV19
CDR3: ASSITSGVQQF

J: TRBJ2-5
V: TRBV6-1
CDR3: ASSQGLVETQY

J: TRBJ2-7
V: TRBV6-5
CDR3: ASSYSPVYEQY

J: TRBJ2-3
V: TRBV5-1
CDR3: ASSLQIPGGPSYTDTQY

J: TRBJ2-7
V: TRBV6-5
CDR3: ASRSSYEQY

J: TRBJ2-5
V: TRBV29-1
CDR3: SVDPRTSGGFRWETQY

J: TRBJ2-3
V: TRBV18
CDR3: ASSPLPAGSTDTQY

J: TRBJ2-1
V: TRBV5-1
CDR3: ASSRQGPTYNEQF

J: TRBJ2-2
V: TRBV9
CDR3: ASSARVTGELF

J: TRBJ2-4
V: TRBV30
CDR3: AWSGVAGGLMY

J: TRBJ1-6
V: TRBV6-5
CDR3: ASSRGGYGNSPLH

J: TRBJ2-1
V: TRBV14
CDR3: ASSQAGTVQF

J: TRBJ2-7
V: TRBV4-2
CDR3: ASSQDPDRADEQY

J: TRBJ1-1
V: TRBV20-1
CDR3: SVPGQPEAF

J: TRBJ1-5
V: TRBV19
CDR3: AAQRGNQPQH

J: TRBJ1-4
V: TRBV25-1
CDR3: ASSETGLTEKLF

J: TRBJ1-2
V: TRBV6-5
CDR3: ASSDQGGYGYT

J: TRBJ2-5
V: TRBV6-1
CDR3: ASSDRSGGYKETQY

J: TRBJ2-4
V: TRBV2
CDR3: ASEQATKNIQY

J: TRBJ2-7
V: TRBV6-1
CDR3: ASSEAGLTKQY

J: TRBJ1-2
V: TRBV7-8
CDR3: ASSLRGIGGYT

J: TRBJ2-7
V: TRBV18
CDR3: ASSPSEGGLGYEQY

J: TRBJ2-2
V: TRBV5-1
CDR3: ASSWQGKNTGELF